This TCR beta chain emerged from a study of T cell changes during pregnancy in multiple sclerosis. The repertoire was sequenced with immunoSEQ multiplex PCR; TCRdb's copy has only in-frame clones and lacks some. The sample includes roughly 52,000 clones, approximately 94% of them seen just once. Trimming took 6 bases from V and 1 from J; bases not matched to a gene: 6. The CDR3 contains 15 residues. Germline V lookup: CDR1 MNHNY, CDR2 SVGAGI (reference sequence). This sequence was found in a female donor with multiple sclerosis, enrolled in a pregnancy study. The source material was CD8+ T cells from peripheral blood mononuclear cells, sampled in the third trimester of pregnancy. V gene TRBV6-6 combines with J gene TRBJ2-7; TRBD2 agrees at 10 bases. The CDR3 DNA follows: TGTGCCAGCAGCCCGACTAGCGGGCAATCCTACGAGCAGTACTTC. It encodes CASSPTSGQSYEQYF.